These 21 T cell receptor beta chains were all obtained from the same sample, sequenced in a study of response to subunit inactivated influenza vaccine. TCRdb re-derived calls from the RT-PCR reads in MiXCR, one entry per CDR3 protein. The repertoire consists of just over 300,000 distinct CDR3 sequences, with roughly 20% occurring once and the leading ten covering about a tenth. The sequencing here drew on PBMCs from blood, taken about 20 months after vaccination. These receptors came from a man aged 45 to 75 who received an inactivated influenza vaccine.

The V gene is TRBV12-3 or TRBV12-4, the J gene TRBJ2-5; D might be TRBD1 (6 bases). V lost 6 bases and J lost 2, with 10 bases in between. CDR3 length equals 13 residues. The CDR3 sequence is CASRRQEQETQYF. The DNA of the CDR3 is TGTGCCAGCAGGCGACAGGAACAAGAGACCCAGTACTTC.

The chain has TRBV6-1 and TRBJ1-6; unclear D gene. The germline gives CDR1 MNHNS, CDR2 SASEGT. V gave up 2 bases and J gave up 0 bases, with 17 bases separating them. The CDR3 extends over 19 amino acids. The DNA of the CDR3 is TGTGCCAGCAGTGAAAAGGCGGGCATTGCGAGCTCCTATAATTCACCCCTCCACTTT. This sequence encodes CASSEKAGIASSYNSPLHF.

This clonotype came up many times. This chain links TRBV4-3 with TRBJ1-6; 7 nucleotides line up with TRBD1. V was pared by 3 bases and J by 9 bases, with 11 bases of the junction left unmatched. The CDR3 is made up of 16 amino acids. Germline CDR1 and CDR2: LGHNA and YSLEER. This chain's CDR3 is CASSQEHGTAFSPLHF. The DNA for the CDR3 is TGCGCCAGCAGCCAGGAGCATGGGACAGCCTTTTCACCCCTCCACTTT.

V usage is TRBV29-1 and J usage is TRBJ1-2; TRBD1 aligns across 7 bases. The germline gives CDR1 SQVTM, CDR2 ANQGSEA. The CDR3 runs 14 residues. Trimming at V came to 0 bases and at J to 5 bases, leaving 6 bases not matched to a gene. The CDR3 nucleotides read TGCAGCGTTGAAGACCTGCCAGGGGGGTATGGCTACACCTTC. Amino acid sequence: CSVEDLPGGYGYTF.

This clonotype was picked up a small number of times. The rearrangement links TRBV11-2 to TRBJ2-3, with D perhaps matching TRBD2 (7 bases). Germline lookup yields CDR1 SGHAT and CDR2 FQNNGV. V was pared by 0 bases and J by 6 bases, with 19 bases between. This CDR3 has 17 residues. CDR3 in amino acids: CASSLDGGGSGIDTQYF. In DNA, the CDR3 is TGTGCCAGCAGCTTAGACGGCGGGGGCTCGGGTATTGATACGCAGTATTTT. The full variable domain, in which reference TRBV11-2 and TRBJ2-3 provide the parts outside the CDR3, is EAGVAQSPRYKIIEKRQSVAFWCNPISGHATLYWYQQILGQGPKLLIQFQNNGVVDDSQLPKDRFSAERLKGVDSTLKIQPAKLEDSAVYLCASSLDGGGSGIDTQYFGPGTRLTVL.

In this sample, this clonotype turned up many times. The V and J genes are TRBV15 and TRBJ1-3, with a tentative D call TRBD1 (5 bases). CDR3 length equals 16 residues. V lost 0 bases and J 0 bases, leaving 9 bases between the germline ends. Per the germline V gene, CDR1 is LNHNV and CDR2 is YYDKDF (reference sequence). CDR3 coding DNA: TGTGCCACCAGCAGAGAGGGACTGGACTCTGGAAACACCATATATTTT. This sequence encodes CATSREGLDSGNTIYF.

The chain employs TRBV12-3 or TRBV12-4 and TRBJ2-1; TRBD2 matches at 7 bases. CDR3 length: 13 amino acids. V was clipped by 5 bases and J by 8 bases; unmatched bases: 6. The CDR3 region has the DNA TGTGCCAGCAGTCCCACTAGCGCCGATGAGCAGTTCTTC. This gives the protein CASSPTSADEQFF.

This clonotype was recorded at least ten times. This sequence joins TRBV18 and TRBJ1-4; possibly TRBD1 for D (6 bases). Germline V gene lookup returns CDR1 KGHSH and CDR2 LQKENI. The CDR3 length is 14 residues. Trimming shortened V by 8 bases and J by 3 bases, and 13 bases separated the two germline ends. Here the CDR3 DNA reads TGTGCCAGCAGAGACAGGCAAGCTAATGAAAAACTGTTTTTT. Encoded protein: CASRDRQANEKLFF. Supplemented by reference TRBV18 and TRBJ1-4, the full variable domain reads NAGVMQNPRHLVRRRGQEARLRCSPMKGHSHVYWYRQLPEEGLKFMVYLQKENIIDESGMPKERFSAEFPKEGPSILRIQQVVRGDSAAYFCASRDRQANEKLFFGSGTQLSVL.

This clonotype was found a few times. The genes are TRBV20-1 and TRBJ1-1; no reliable D call. CDR1 is DFQATT and CDR2 is SNEGSKA in the germline V gene (reference sequence). This CDR3 contains 12 residues. Trimming pared 0 bases from V and 6 bases from J, leaving 8 bases between. The CDR3 reads CSARDFQSEAFF. The CDR3 DNA reads TGCAGTGCTAGAGATTTTCAGTCTGAAGCTTTCTTT.

The rearrangement links TRBV7-9 to TRBJ1-4, with D possibly matching TRBD1 (6 bases). Germline values: CDR1 SEHNR, CDR2 FQNEAQ (reference sequence). V lost 2 bases and J lost 6, with 13 bases in between. This CDR3 contains 15 residues. The CDR3 loop is CASSLTGKRYEKLFF. The CDR3 bases are TGTGCCAGCAGCTTAACAGGGAAGAGATATGAAAAACTGTTTTTT.

J is TRBJ2-3 and V is TRBV5-6; TRBD1 matches at 7 bases. The ends lost 1 base at V and 2 bases at J; junction bases unmatched: 7. The CDR3 totals 16 residues. The germline V gene has CDR1 SGHDT and CDR2 YYEEEE. This chain's CDR3 is CASSLSTGIATDTQYF. Here the CDR3 DNA reads TGTGCCAGCAGCTTGTCGACAGGGATCGCCACAGATACGCAGTATTTT.

This chain joins TRBV7-2 and TRBJ2-1, with 8 bases fitting TRBD1. The CDR3 sequence is 14 residues long. The germline V gene has CDR1 SGHTA and CDR2 FQGNSA. J gave up 8 bases and V 6 bases, and 9 bases lay outside the gene matches. This CDR3 reads CASSPGQVFHEQFF. The CDR3, as DNA: TGTGCCAGCAGTCCGGGACAGGTTTTCCATGAGCAGTTCTTC.

This clonotype turned up a few times. V is TRBV10-3 and J is TRBJ2-7, with D possibly matching TRBD1 (6 bases). V was pared by 3 bases and J by 2 bases, with 11 bases between. Germline V gives CDR1 ENHRY, CDR2 SYGVKD. This CDR3 region has 14 residues. CDR3 coding DNA: TGTGCCATCAGTGATGGGAAGGGGGCCTACGAGCAGTACTTC. Translating gives CAISDGKGAYEQYF.

The chain combines TRBV28 with TRBJ2-5; possibly TRBD2 for D (5 bases). Germline loops: CDR1 MDHEN, CDR2 SYDVKM. The CDR3 is 15 residues long. The V and J ends lost 4 bases and 4 bases respectively, with 16 bases between them. The CDR3 DNA sequence: TGTGCCAGCAGTTCCAGGAGGTTCCTAGGAGAGACCCAGTACTTC. Encoded protein: CASSSRRFLGETQYF.

The table lists this clonotype with many counts. The V call is TRBV5-6, the J call TRBJ1-1; TRBD1 might be the D (6 bases). V dropped 5 bases and J dropped 4 bases, with 15 bases sitting between them. The CDR3 is 14 amino acids. Per the germline V gene, CDR1 is SGHDT and CDR2 is YYEEEE. Here the CDR3 reads CASRPQGRFTEAFF. CDR3 bases: TGTGCCAGCAGGCCACAGGGAAGGTTCACTGAAGCTTTCTTT.

This chain links TRBV6-1 with TRBJ1-2, with 7 positions matching TRBD1. The J segment lost 5 bases and the V segment lost 4 bases, leaving 13 bases of the junction unmatched. The V gene's germline CDR1 is MNHNS and CDR2 SASEGT. The CDR3 contains 16 residues. CDR3 sequence reads: CASSAITGEKSYGYTF. In DNA form, the CDR3 reads TGTGCCAGCAGTGCCATAACAGGGGAAAAAAGTTATGGCTACACCTTC.

The chain couples TRBV15 to TRBJ2-3; weak D call: TRBD2 (6 bases). The V gene's germline CDR1 is LNHNV and CDR2 YYDKDF (reference sequence). The CDR3 spans 15 residues. Trimming took off 1 base at V and 1 base at J, with 9 bases between the two ends. The chain's CDR3 is CATSRGGGGTDTQYF. In nucleotides, the CDR3 is TGTGCCACCAGCAGAGGTGGCGGGGGCACAGATACGCAGTATTTT.

The chain uses TRBV20-1 and TRBJ2-7; D is perhaps TRBD2 (5 bases). Trimming took off 0 bases at V and 1 base at J, with 13 bases between the two ends. This CDR3 spans 15 amino acids. The germline CDR1 and CDR2 sequences are DFQATT and SNEGSKA (reference sequence). The CDR3 coding sequence is TGCAGTGCTAGAGATGGTCGGGGATCATCCTACGAGCAGTACTTC. Amino acid sequence: CSARDGRGSSYEQYF.

This clonotype appeared many times. The J gene is TRBJ1-1, the V gene TRBV2, with a weak D call TRBD1 (5 bases). V lost 6 bases and J 2 bases, leaving 10 bases between the germline ends. This CDR3 contains 13 residues. Germline lookup yields CDR1 SNHLY and CDR2 FYNNEI. This CDR3 reads CASRQVSNTEAFF. As DNA, the CDR3 is TGTGCCAGCAGACAGGTTTCTAACACTGAAGCTTTCTTT.

This chain connects TRBV20-1 to TRBJ2-5; possible D gene TRBD2, 5 bases. CDR3 length equals 14 residues. Trimming took off 2 bases at V and 2 bases at J, with 12 bases between the two ends. CDR1 DFQATT and CDR2 SNEGSKA come from the germline V gene (reference sequence). CDR3 nucleotide sequence: TGCAGTGCTAGATCCCCCTCGGGACAAGAGACCCAGTACTTC. Its protein is CSARSPSGQETQYF.

The chain joins TRBV29-1 to TRBJ2-1, with a tentative D call TRBD1 (6 bases). CDR3 length equals 17 residues. The germline CDR1 and CDR2 sequences are SQVTM and ANQGSEA. V lost 4 bases, J lost 0 bases, and 19 bases lay in between. CDR3 nucleotide sequence: TGCAGCGTTGGCTCAGGGGCCACGTTCCCCTCCTACAATGAGCAGTTCTTC. This encodes CSVGSGATFPSYNEQFF.